This T cell receptor (beta chain) was sequenced in a study of blood T cell repertoires in COVID-19. In the study overall: Spain, Italy and the United States supplied samples that represented acute and convalescent COVID-19. PBMCs, B-cell-depleted T cells, or T cells were the source of the cDNA or gDNA that made up the material.

Sequencing used immunoSEQ multiplex PCR; TCRdb keeps in-frame clones, though not all of them. The sample records about 290,000 clones, 89% being singletons. With 3 bases removed from V and 0 bases from J, the gap between germline ends came to 18 bases. CDR1 and CDR2 from the germline V gene are MDHEN and SYDVKM. CDR3 length: 18 amino acids. The chain employs TRBV28 and TRBJ2-4, with unresolved D. This TCR was sampled from a woman aged 40 to 55 who had recovered from COVID-19. Material: peripheral blood. CDR3 region: CASSFLPGGEGAKNIQYF. CDR3 DNA sequence: TGTGCCAGCAGTTTCCTCCCTGGCGGAGAAGGAGCCAAAAACATTCAGTACTTC. The full variable domain, in which reference TRBV28 and TRBJ2-4 provide the parts outside the CDR3, is DVKVTQSSRYLVKRTGEKVFLECVQDMDHENMFWYRQDPGLGLRLIYFSYDVKMKEKGDIPEGYSVSREKKERFSLILESASTNQTSMYLCASSFLPGGEGAKNIQYFGAGTRLSVL.